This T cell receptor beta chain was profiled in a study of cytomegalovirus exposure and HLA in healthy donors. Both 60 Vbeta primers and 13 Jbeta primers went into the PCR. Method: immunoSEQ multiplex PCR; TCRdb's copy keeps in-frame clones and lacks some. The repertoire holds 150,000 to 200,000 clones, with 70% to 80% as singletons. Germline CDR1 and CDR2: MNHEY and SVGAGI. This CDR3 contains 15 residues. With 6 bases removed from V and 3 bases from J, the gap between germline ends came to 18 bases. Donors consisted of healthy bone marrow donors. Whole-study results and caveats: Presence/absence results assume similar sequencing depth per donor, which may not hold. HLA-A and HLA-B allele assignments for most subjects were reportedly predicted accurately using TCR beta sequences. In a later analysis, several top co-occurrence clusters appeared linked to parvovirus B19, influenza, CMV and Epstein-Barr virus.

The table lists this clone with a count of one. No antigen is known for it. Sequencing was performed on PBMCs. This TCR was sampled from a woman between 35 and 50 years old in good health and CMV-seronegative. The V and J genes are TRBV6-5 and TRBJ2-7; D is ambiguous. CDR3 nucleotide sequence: TGTGCCAGCAGCCCAGGCTTGCCCGCCTACTACGAGCAGTACTTC. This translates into CASSPGLPAYYEQYF.